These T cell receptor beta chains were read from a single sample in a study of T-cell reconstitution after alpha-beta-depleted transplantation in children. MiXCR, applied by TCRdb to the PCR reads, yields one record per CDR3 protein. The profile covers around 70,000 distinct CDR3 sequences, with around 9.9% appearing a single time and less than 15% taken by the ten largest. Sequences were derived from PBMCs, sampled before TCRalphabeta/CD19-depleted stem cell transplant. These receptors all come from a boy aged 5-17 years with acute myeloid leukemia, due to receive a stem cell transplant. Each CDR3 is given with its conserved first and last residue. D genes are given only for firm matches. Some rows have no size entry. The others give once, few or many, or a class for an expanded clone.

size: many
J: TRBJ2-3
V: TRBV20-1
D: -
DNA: TGCAGTGCTAGTATAACAGGGATCCCAGATACGCAGTATTTT
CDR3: CSASITGIPDTQYF

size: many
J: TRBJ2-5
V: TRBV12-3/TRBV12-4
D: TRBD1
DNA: TGTGCCAGCAGCGACAGGGGAGAGACCCAGTACTTC
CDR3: CASSDRGETQYF

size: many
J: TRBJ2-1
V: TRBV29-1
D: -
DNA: TGCAGCGTCGACTGGCCCGATACACCGAATGAGCAGTTCTTC
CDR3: CSVDWPDTPNEQFF

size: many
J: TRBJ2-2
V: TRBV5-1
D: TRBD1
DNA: TGCGCCAGCAGGCCCGGGGACAGGGATACCGGGGAGCTGTTTTTT
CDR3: CASRPGDRDTGELFF

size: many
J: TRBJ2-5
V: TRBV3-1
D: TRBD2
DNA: TGTGCCAGCAGCGCAACTAGCGGGTTGCAGGAAGAGACCCAGTACTTC
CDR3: CASSATSGLQEETQYF

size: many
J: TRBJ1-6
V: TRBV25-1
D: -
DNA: TGTGCCAGCAGATTCGGAGATTCACCCCTCCACTTT
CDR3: CASRFGDSPLHF

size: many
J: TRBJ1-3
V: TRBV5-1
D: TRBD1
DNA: TGCGCCAGCAGCTTGGGACAGGGGGCAGACACCATATATTTT
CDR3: CASSLGQGADTIYF

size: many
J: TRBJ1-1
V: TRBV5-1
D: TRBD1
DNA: TGCGCCAGCAGCTTGGCCGGGACAGTGAACACTGAAGCTTTCTTT
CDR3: CASSLAGTVNTEAFF

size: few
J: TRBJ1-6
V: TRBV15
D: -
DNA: TGTGCCACCAGCAGAGGAAGGGCCCAATTTAATTCACCCCTCCACTTT
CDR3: CATSRGRAQFNSPLHF

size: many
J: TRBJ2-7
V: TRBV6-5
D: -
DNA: TGTGCCAGCAGTTCCTTACCGTTAACAGGGTTGTTCTCCTACGAGCAGTACTTC
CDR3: CASSSLPLTGLFSYEQYF

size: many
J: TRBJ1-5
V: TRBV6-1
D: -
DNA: TGTGCCAGCACCAAAACGGGACGCGGCGGTCCTAATCAGCCCCAGCATTTT
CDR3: CASTKTGRGGPNQPQHF

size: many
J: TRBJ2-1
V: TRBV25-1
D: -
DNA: TGTGCCAGCAGTGAATCGGGCAGGGCCGACAATGAGCAGTTCTTC
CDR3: CASSESGRADNEQFF

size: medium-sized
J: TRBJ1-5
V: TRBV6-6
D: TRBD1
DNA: TGTGCCACGAGGGGGATCGAAACAGGGGCCAATCAGCCCCAGCATTTT
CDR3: CATRGIETGANQPQHF

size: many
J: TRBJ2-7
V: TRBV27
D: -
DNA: TGTGCCAGCAGTTTTATAGGTGGGGGGACCTCCCCTGACGAGCAGTACTTC
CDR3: CASSFIGGGTSPDEQYF

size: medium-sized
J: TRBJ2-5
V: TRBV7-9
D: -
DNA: TGTGCCAGCAGTCCGGGGTGGGAAGAGACCCAGTACTTC
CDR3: CASSPGWEETQYF

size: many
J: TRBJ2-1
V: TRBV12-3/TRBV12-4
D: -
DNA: TGTGCCAGCACCCCTGGCGGGGCTTCATACAATGAGCAGTTCTTC
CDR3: CASTPGGASYNEQFF

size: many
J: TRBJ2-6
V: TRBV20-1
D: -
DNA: TGCAGTGCTGAGAGCTCTGGGGCCAACGTCCTGACTTTC
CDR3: CSAESSGANVLTF

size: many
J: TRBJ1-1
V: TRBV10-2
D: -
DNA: TGCGCCAGCAGTGGTTACGGACAAGCAAACACTGAAGCTTTCTTT
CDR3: CASSGYGQANTEAFF

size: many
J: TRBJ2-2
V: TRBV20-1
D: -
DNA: TGCAGTGCCAGGAGGGCGTCGAACACCGGGGAGCTGTTTTTT
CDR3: CSARRASNTGELFF

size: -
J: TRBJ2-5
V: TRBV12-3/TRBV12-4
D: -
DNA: TGTGCCAGCAGCGCTAGAGCGCGAGAGACCCAGTACTTC
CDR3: CASSARARETQYF

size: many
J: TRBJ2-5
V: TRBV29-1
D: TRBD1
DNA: TGCAGCGTTGAATTGGTAGGGGGCGAACAAGAGACCCAGTACTTC
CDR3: CSVELVGGEQETQYF

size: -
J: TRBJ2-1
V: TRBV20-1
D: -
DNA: TGCAGTGCTAGTCTTGCGGCCGTCCACAATGAGCAGTTCTTC
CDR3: CSASLAAVHNEQFF

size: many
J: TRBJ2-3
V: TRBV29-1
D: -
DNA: TGCAGCGTTGACGTGGGAGATACGCAGTATTTT
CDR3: CSVDVGDTQYF

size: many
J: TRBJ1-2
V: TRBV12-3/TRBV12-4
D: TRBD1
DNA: TGTGCCAGCAGGCGACAGGGCCGCTATGGCTACACCTTC
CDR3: CASRRQGRYGYTF

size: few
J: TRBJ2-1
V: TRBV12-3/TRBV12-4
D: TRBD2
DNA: TGTGCCAGCAGTTTCGGACTAGCGGGAGAGCAGTTCTTC
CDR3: CASSFGLAGEQFF

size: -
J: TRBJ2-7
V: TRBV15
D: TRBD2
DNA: TGTGCCACCAGCCCCGGGGGGAGCTCCTACGAGCAGTACTTC
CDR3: CATSPGGSSYEQYF

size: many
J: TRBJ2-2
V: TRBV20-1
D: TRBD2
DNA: TGCAGTGCTAGGAAACCGCTAGCGGGAACCTTCGGGGAGCTGTTTTTT
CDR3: CSARKPLAGTFGELFF

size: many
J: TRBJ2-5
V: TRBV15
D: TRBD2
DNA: TGTGCCACCAGCCTACTGGCGGGGGAAGAGACCCAGTACTTC
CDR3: CATSLLAGEETQYF

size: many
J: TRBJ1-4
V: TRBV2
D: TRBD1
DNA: TGTGCCAGCAGTGAAGCGGTTCCGGGACAGGGCCCCTCTAATGAAAAACTGTTTTTT
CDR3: CASSEAVPGQGPSNEKLFF

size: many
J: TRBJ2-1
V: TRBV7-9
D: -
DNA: TGTGCCAGCAGCTTCCGGTTCGCTCTCCAGTCCTACAATGAGCAGTTCTTC
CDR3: CASSFRFALQSYNEQFF

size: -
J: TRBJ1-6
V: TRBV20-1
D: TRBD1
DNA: TGCAGTGGCAGAGATCCGGGCAGGGGGAGCTCCTATAATTCACCCCTCCACTTT
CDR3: CSGRDPGRGSSYNSPLHF

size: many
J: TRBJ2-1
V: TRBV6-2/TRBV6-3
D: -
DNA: TGTGCCAGCAGGCAGGGATCGCAGCAGTTCTTC
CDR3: CASRQGSQQFF

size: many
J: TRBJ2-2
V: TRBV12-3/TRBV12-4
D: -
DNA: TGTGCCACCACTACAGGGCTTGTCGCTACCGGGGAGCTGTTTTTT
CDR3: CATTTGLVATGELFF

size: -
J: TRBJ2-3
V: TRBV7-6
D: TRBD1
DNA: TGTGCCAGCAGCTCTCTTAGGACAGGGGGCCCAGATACGCAGTATTTT
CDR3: CASSSLRTGGPDTQYF

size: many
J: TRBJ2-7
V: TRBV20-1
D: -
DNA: TGCAGTGCTAGACACCTCTACGAGCAGTACTTC
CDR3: CSARHLYEQYF

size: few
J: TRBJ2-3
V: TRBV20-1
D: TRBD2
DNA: TGCAGTGCCGGAACAATAGCGGGGTACACAGATACGCAGTATTTT
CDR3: CSAGTIAGYTDTQYF

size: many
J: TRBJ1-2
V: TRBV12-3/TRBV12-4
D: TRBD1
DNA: TGTGCCAGCAGTCCTACAGGGGGCTACTATGGCTACACCTTC
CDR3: CASSPTGGYYGYTF

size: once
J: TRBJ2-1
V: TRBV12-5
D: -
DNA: TGTGCTAGTTCGGGGGGCGATATCAATGAGCAGTTCTTC
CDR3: CASSGGDINEQFF